These T cell receptor beta chains were read from a single sample in a study of shared clonotypes between healthy human individuals. Produced via immunoSEQ multiplex PCR; TCRdb's table is partial and in-frame only. Of 850,000 to 1,200,000 clones listed, around 75% were seen once; the top ten hold roughly 1.5%. Sequencing input: memory CD4+ T cells sorted from blood. The source of these receptors is a man younger than 35 in good health. Both conserved end residues are part of each CDR3. The D gene is left open where the match is weak. The size entry is marked missing in some rows and otherwise reads once, few, many or a size class.

V	D	J	size	DNA	CDR3
TRBV5-8	NA	TRBJ2-3	NA	TGTGCCAGCAGCTTGCAGGGGGGAGATACGCAGTATTTT	CASSLQGGDTQYF
TRBV18	NA	TRBJ2-4	NA	TGTGCCAGCTCACCCGGGGTGGAGGCCAAAAACATTCAGTACTTC	CASSPGVEAKNIQYF
TRBV11-2	TRBD2	TRBJ2-4	NA	TGTGCCAGCAGCCCGCCGGGGGGAATTGGAAACATTCAGTACTTC	CASSPPGGIGNIQYF
TRBV15	TRBD2	TRBJ2-1	NA	TGTGCCACCGAGCGGGGGGGAGAGCAGTTCTTC	CATERGGEQFF
TRBV27	NA	TRBJ2-5	NA	TGTGCCAGCAGTGACTGGGGGGTGCCGAAAGAGACCCAGTACTTC	CASSDWGVPKETQYF
TRBV7-2	TRBD2	TRBJ2-3	NA	TGTGCCAGCAGCACGACTAGCGGGAGGACGCAGTATTTT	CASSTTSGRTQYF
TRBV28	NA	TRBJ2-5	few	TGTGCCAGCAGTTTTCCTGTGGGGGAAGAGACCCAGTACTTC	CASSFPVGEETQYF
TRBV20-1	NA	TRBJ1-1	NA	TGCAGTGCTAGGGAGGGGCGAGCCTTCTTT	CSAREGRAFF
TRBV5-1	NA	TRBJ2-3	NA	TGCGCCAGCAGCTTGGAACCCGTTAGCACAGATACGCAGTATTTT	CASSLEPVSTDTQYF
TRBV6-1	TRBD2	TRBJ2-3	NA	TGTGCCAGCAGTGAAGATTTTATAAGCGGGGGAAGCACAGATACGCAGTATTTT	CASSEDFISGGSTDTQYF
TRBV5-4	NA	TRBJ1-2	NA	TGTGCCAGCAGACCGGGCGGAGGGAACTATGGCTACACCTTC	CASRPGGGNYGYTF
TRBV28	NA	TRBJ2-7	many	TGTGCCAGCAGTGGGGGACATCTCAACATGGGGGAGCAGTACTTC	CASSGGHLNMGEQYF
TRBV4-1	TRBD1	TRBJ2-7	NA	TGCGCCAGCAGCCAGACAGGGGTTGGCGAGCAGTACTTC	CASSQTGVGEQYF
TRBV2	TRBD1	TRBJ2-3	few	TGTGCCAGCAGCCCGGGACAGGGGGCCACAGATACGCAGTATTTT	CASSPGQGATDTQYF
TRBV7-2	NA	TRBJ2-6	NA	TGTGCCAGCAGCTCGGTGCCCTCTGGGGCCAACGTCCTGACTTTC	CASSSVPSGANVLTF
TRBV2	TRBD2	TRBJ2-7	NA	TGTGCCAGCGGGGGGACTAGCGGGGCCGCCTACGAGCAGTACTTC	CASGGTSGAAYEQYF
TRBV7-9	NA	TRBJ1-2	NA	TGTGCCAGCAGCTTAGAAGGGGTCTATGGCTACACCTTC	CASSLEGVYGYTF
TRBV7-8	TRBD1	TRBJ2-5	NA	TGTGCCAGCAGCCCCGGGACAGGGGGAATGGAGACCCAGTACTTC	CASSPGTGGMETQYF
TRBV27	NA	TRBJ2-2	NA	TGTGCCAGCAGTAGGGGGACGAACACCGGGGAGCTGTTTTTT	CASSRGTNTGELFF
TRBV6-5	NA	TRBJ1-2	NA	TGTGCCAGCAGTTACGGATCGAGGGGCCATGGCTACACCTTC	CASSYGSRGHGYTF